One sample yielded the 14 T cell receptor beta chains listed below, sequenced in a study of tumor-infiltrating lymphocytes in primary liver carcinoma. A primer in the constant region served to generate TCR beta cDNA from 450 to 650 ng of total RNA. ARM-PCR, slightly modified, supplied the TCR beta libraries through three nested multiplex PCR rounds. The study ran its first two PCR rounds for roughly 10 cycles each, using TRBV1-TRBV30 forward primers and a C-beta reverse primer. TCRdb used MiXCR to reprocess the multiplex PCR reads, holding one entry per CDR3 protein. The sample lists about 99,000 distinct CDR3 sequences; more than 60% were seen once. Unsorted bulk tissue of about 20-30 mg yielded co-extracted RNA and DNA. Sequenced: liver tumor tissue from sampling region 5. Subset of the sample: tumor region T5, tumor centre. The receptors derive from a woman aged 55-75 years with primary liver carcinoma and hepatitis B virus infection.

With regard to this clonotype: The CDR3 ends on some other residue instead of the conserved phenylalanine or tryptophan, so this is likely a read error. The chain combines TRBV29-1 with TRBJ2-2; D unresolved. The CDR3 loop spans 11 amino acids. CDR1 and CDR2 from the germline V gene are SQVTM and ANQGSEA. Written as DNA, the CDR3 is TGCCGCGTCCTATACACCGGGGAGCTGTTTATT. Translation: CRVLYTGELFI.

This clonotype was observed a single time. A much bigger clone sits one base away, suggesting this may be a read error. The final CDR3 position lacks the conserved phenylalanine or tryptophan, pointing to a likely read error. The chain is built from TRBV5-4 and TRBJ2-5; TRBD2 matches at 7 bases. This CDR3 has 13 residues. The V segment lost 4 bases and the J segment 9 bases; nucleotides outside the gene matches: 9. Germline assignment: CDR1 SGHNT and CDR2 YYREEE (reference sequence). The CDR3 is CASSTGTTRAQYL. The DNA of the CDR3 is TGTGCCAGCAGCACGGGGACTACCAGAGCCCAGTACTTA.

In the case of this clonotype: The junction departs from germline at one end; a sequencing error may be responsible. Here the CDR3 DNA reads TGTACCAGCAGCCGGACTAGCGGGAGGCCCGGGGAGCTGTTTTTT. This translates into CTSSRTSGRPGELFF. V is TRBV11-2 and J is TRBJ2-2, with 14 bases lining up with TRBD2. The germline V gene encodes CDR1 SGHAT and CDR2 FQNNGV. The CDR3 is made up of 15 amino acids.

This clonotype was picked up a small number of times. A clone one base away is much larger, so this may be a read error. J is TRBJ1-5 and V is TRBV6-5; TRBD1 aligns across 7 bases. CDR3 size: 18 residues. The germline V gene encodes CDR1 MNHEY and CDR2 SVGAGI. CDR3 protein: CASSPDRVALGGNQSQHF. The CDR3 DNA follows: TGTGCCAGCAGTCCAGACAGGGTGGCCCTTGGGGGCAATCAGTCCCAGCATTTT.

This chain joins TRBV5-1 and TRBJ1-2; a weak D match, TRBD1 (5 bases). Trimming shortened V by 3 bases and J by 8 bases, and 14 bases separated the two germline ends. CDR1 is SGHRS, CDR2 YFSETQ, per germline. The CDR3 sequence is 13 residues long. CDR3 region: CASSSAGFEGYTF. In DNA form, the CDR3 reads TGCGCCAGCAGCTCCGCAGGGTTCGAGGGCTACACCTTC.

The V gene is TRBV28, the J gene TRBJ2-1; D not certain. Germline V gives CDR1 MDHEN, CDR2 SYDVKM. V was shortened by 7 bases and J by 4 bases, with 17 bases between the two germline ends. This CDR3 comprises 15 residues. The CDR3 region has the DNA TGTGCCAGCACTCCTCAACCCGTAGGTTACAATGAGCAGTTCTTC. The encoded protein is CASTPQPVGYNEQFF.

With regard to this clonotype: Relative to the germline gene, one junction end is altered; a read error may explain this. The chain combines TRBV10-2 with TRBJ2-1, with D hard to call. Per the germline V gene, CDR1 is WSHSY and CDR2 is SAAADI. This CDR3 comprises 15 residues. Here the CDR3 DNA reads TGCGCCGGCAGTGAGTCGTCGAGCAGGAAGGGTGAGCAGTTCTTC. Amino acids: CAGSESSSRKGEQFF.

A word on this clonotype: An end of the junction differs from the germline gene, which may be a read error. The chain carries TRBV4-2 and TRBJ2-1; the match to TRBD1 covers 8 bases. The CDR3 runs to 15 residues. The germline V gene has CDR1 LGHNA and CDR2 YNFKEQ. CDR3 DNA: TGTGCCACCAGCCGGGGGACAGGCACCTACAATGGGCAGTTCTTC. Amino acids: CATSRGTGTYNGQFF.

This clonotype was detected only a few times. The V gene is TRBV28, the J gene TRBJ2-3, with 9 positions matching TRBD1. Germline CDR1 and CDR2: MDHEN and SYDVKM. J lost 0 bases, V lost 8 bases, and 6 bases had no gene match. This CDR3 is built from 15 residues. CDR3 loop: CASGRTGASTDTQYF. The CDR3 bases are TGTGCCAGCGGACGGACAGGGGCTAGCACAGATACGCAGTATTTT.

Details on this clonotype: Possible read error: a much larger clone is one base away. V and J are TRBV5-1 and TRBJ2-2, with 8 bases that match TRBD2. The CDR3 length is 16 residues. CDR1 is SGHRS and CDR2 is YFSETQ in the germline V gene. The CDR3 spells CAGSSVAGSGTGELFF. CDR3 sequence (DNA): TGCGCCGGCAGCTCCGTAGCGGGGTCTGGGACCGGGGAGCTGTTTTTT.

To note about this clonotype: One junction end disagrees with the germline gene, perhaps due to a read error. This sequence joins TRBV28 and TRBJ2-7; 12 nucleotides match TRBD2. The CDR3 runs 15 residues. Germline V gene sequence: CDR1 MDHEN, CDR2 SYDVKM. The CDR3 DNA is TGTGCCAGCAGTGACCCTAGCGGGAGGGGGTACGAGCAGTATTTC. Translating it yields CASSDPSGRGYEQYF.

Concerning this clonotype: The junction differs from germline at one of its ends, possibly a read error. The rearrangement uses TRBV6-6 and TRBJ2-2, with D possibly being TRBD1 (6 bases). Germline V lookup: CDR1 MNHNY, CDR2 SVGAGI (reference sequence). This CDR3 is built from 14 residues. The chain's CDR3 is CASNSGQNTGELFF. For the CDR3, the DNA is TGTGCCAGCAATTCAGGACAGAACACCGGGGAGCTATTTTTT.

Turning to this clonotype: Because the CDR3 is missing its conserved closing phenylalanine or tryptophan, this is likely a read error. V gene TRBV12-3 or TRBV12-4 combines with J gene TRBJ2-5, with D perhaps matching TRBD2 (5 bases). The CDR3 has 13 residues. The CDR3 nucleotides read TGCACCAGCACCCGACGGGGCCAAGAGACCCAGTACTTA. Amino acids: CTSTRRGQETQYL.

This sequence joins TRBV7-9 and TRBJ2-3; 11 bases align to TRBD2. Per germline, CDR1 SEHNR and CDR2 FQNEAQ (reference sequence). Trimming removed 5 bases from V and 0 bases from J; junction bases left unmatched: 10. This CDR3 has 18 amino acids. CDR3 coding DNA: TGTGCCAGCAGCCCCACCCGGCGGACTAGCGGGAGCACAGATACGCAGTATTTT. Translated, it gives CASSPTRRTSGSTDTQYF.